One sample yielded the 16 T cell receptor beta chains listed below, sequenced in a study of CD8 T cells in ankylosing spondylitis. General study points: Seemingly characteristic of ankylosing spondylitis blood was a TCR beta motif consisting of eight highly homologous variants.

These receptors' antigens are unknown. TCRdb called the 5' RACE reads again in MiXCR, with one record for every CDR3 protein. The sample comprises about 700,000 distinct CDR3 sequences, around a fifth of which are singletons, and 15% to 20% rests with the top ten. Material for sequencing was blood, either unsorted or a sorted T cell fraction (not recorded which). These receptors were obtained from a male donor with ankylosing spondylitis.

J is TRBJ2-1 and V is TRBV12-3 or TRBV12-4; 7 bases fit TRBD1. The CDR3 spans 14 residues. Trimming at V came to 5 bases and at J to 2 bases, leaving 3 bases not matched to a gene. CDR3 coding DNA: TGTGCCAGCAGTGGACAGGAACCCTACAATGAGCAGTTCTTC. Translated: CASSGQEPYNEQFF.

This clonotype was recorded a few times. The chain recombines TRBV20-1 with TRBJ2-7, with a weak D call TRBD2 (5 bases). The ends were cut back, 3 bases at V and 3 bases at J, with 24 bases in the middle. CDR3 length: 17 amino acids. Per the germline V gene, CDR1 is DFQATT and CDR2 is SNEGSKA (reference sequence). The CDR3 nucleotides read TGCAGTGCTAGGGGTGGTCTTCTGGGGAGCAATAACTACGAGCAGTACTTC. Protein sequence: CSARGGLLGSNNYEQYF.

This clonotype was recorded a few times. This sequence joins TRBV29-1 and TRBJ2-1, with 10 bases aligning to TRBD2. V shed 1 base, J shed 7 bases, and the junction held 13 bases outside the gene matches. The CDR3 has 17 residues. The germline CDR1 and CDR2 sequences are SQVTM and ANQGSEA. CDR3 nucleotides: TGCAGCGTTGAAGGGGTCGGACTAGCGGAGCGCTTTAATGAGCAGTTCTTC. This translates into CSVEGVGLAERFNEQFF.

The rearrangement links TRBV4-2 to TRBJ1-4; D unresolved. CDR1 and CDR2 (germline): LGHNA, YNFKEQ. V gave up 4 bases and J gave up 8 bases, with 17 bases separating them. CDR3 length equals 15 residues. The CDR3 sequence is CASSLGGGVGEKLFF. The CDR3 DNA follows: TGTGCCAGCAGCCTCGGTGGTGGGGTCGGCGAAAAACTGTTTTTT.

The chain couples TRBV6-1 to TRBJ2-3, with 8 positions matching TRBD1. This CDR3 is 16 amino acids long. With V trimmed by 4 bases and J by 0 bases, 6 bases remained unmatched. Germline V gene data show CDR1 as MNHNS and CDR2 as SASEGT. The CDR3 sequence is CASSGPGQESTDTQYF. The CDR3 nucleotides read TGTGCCAGCAGTGGTCCGGGACAGGAGAGCACAGATACGCAGTATTTT.

There are many counts of this clonotype. This chain links TRBV12-3 or TRBV12-4 with TRBJ2-2; the D gene could be TRBD1 or TRBD2 (6 bases each). The CDR3 has 15 residues. The V end was cut by 3 bases, the J end by 0 bases, with 8 bases between. This chain's CDR3 is CASSLEGANTGELFF. CDR3 sequence (DNA): TGTGCCAGCAGTTTGGAGGGGGCGAACACCGGGGAGCTGTTTTTT.

This clonotype has ten or more counts. The junction departs from the called germline gene at one end, perhaps through a read error. The chain employs TRBV3-1 and TRBJ1-2; the D gene is possibly TRBD1 (5 bases). The germline CDR1 and CDR2 sequences are LGHDT and YNNKEL (reference sequence). The CDR3 is made up of 14 amino acids. The CDR3 DNA reads as TGTGCCAGCAGCCTAGGGGTCAGGAACTCTGGCTACACCTTC. Amino acids: CASSLGVRNSGYTF.

This clonotype appeared many times. The rearrangement uses TRBV20-1 and TRBJ2-3, with 14 bases matching TRBD2. Per germline, CDR1 DFQATT and CDR2 SNEGSKA (reference sequence). CDR3 length equals 18 residues. Trimming took 3 bases from V and 2 from J; bases not matched to a gene: 10. CDR3 in DNA: TGCAGTGCTAGTGGGCGACTAGCGGGAGGGCCCCACACAGATACGCAGTATTTT. This sequence encodes CSASGRLAGGPHTDTQYF.

There are a few counts of this clonotype. This sequence joins TRBV7-9 and TRBJ1-3; tentatively, D is TRBD1 (5 bases). V lost 3 bases and J lost 8, with 14 bases in between. Germline V gene sequence: CDR1 SEHNR, CDR2 FQNEAQ (reference sequence). The CDR3 has 14 residues. CDR3 in DNA: TGTGCCAGCAGCTTGATAAGCAGGGAGGACACCATATATTTT. This gives the protein CASSLISREDTIYF. Using reference TRBV7-9 and TRBJ1-3 for the parts outside the CDR3, the full variable domain is DTGVSQNPRHKITKRGQNVTFRCDPISEHNRLYWYRQTLGQGPEFLTYFQNEAQLEKSRLLSDRFSAERPKGSFSTLEIQRTEQGDSAMYLCASSLISREDTIYFGEGSWLTVV.

The chain combines TRBV18 with TRBJ1-2, with no clear D. The CDR3 is 14 amino acids. Trimming stripped 6 bases from V and 1 base from J, with 12 bases between. The V gene's germline CDR1 is KGHSH and CDR2 LQKENI. The CDR3 DNA sequence: TGTGCCAGCTCCCGAGAACGGGATAACTATGGCTACACCTTC. It yields the protein CASSRERDNYGYTF.

This clonotype came up a few times. J is TRBJ1-1 and V is TRBV12-3 or TRBV12-4; D is ambiguous. V lost 2 bases, J lost 2 bases, and 9 bases lay in between. CDR3 size: 14 residues. DNA of the CDR3: TGTGCCAGCAGTTTAAGACAAATAAACACTGAAGCTTTCTTT. Its translation: CASSLRQINTEAFF.

This clonotype has only a few counts. The rearrangement joins TRBV3-1 to TRBJ2-7, with unresolved D. The germline CDR1 and CDR2 sequences are LGHDT and YNNKEL (reference sequence). Trimming took off 0 bases at V and 7 bases at J, with 10 bases between the two ends. The CDR3 covers 13 residues. Here the CDR3 reads CASSQEGLGEQYF. The CDR3, as DNA: TGTGCCAGCAGCCAAGAGGGATTAGGGGAGCAGTACTTC.

The chain recombines TRBV5-1 with TRBJ2-3; 9 bases align to TRBD1. The CDR3 sequence is 17 residues long. Trimming removed 5 bases from V and 0 bases from J; junction bases left unmatched: 10. CDR1 is SGHRS and CDR2 is YFSETQ in the germline V gene. DNA of the CDR3: TGCGCCAGCAGACCCGGGACAGGGATTTCTAGCACAGATACGCAGTATTTT. Amino acid sequence: CASRPGTGISSTDTQYF.

Ten or more counts support this clonotype. This chain links TRBV4-2 with TRBJ1-5, with a possible D match to TRBD1 (5 bases). The V end was cut by 0 bases, the J end by 1 base, with 10 bases between. The CDR3 is 16 amino acids. Germline V gene data show CDR1 as LGHNA and CDR2 as YNFKEQ. CDR3 nucleotides: TGTGCCAGCAGCCAAGAATTGCGGGGGAGCAATCAGCCCCAGCATTTT. Encoded protein: CASSQELRGSNQPQHF.

This chain joins TRBV15 and TRBJ1-1; D is possibly TRBD1 (5 bases). Trimming took 0 bases from V and 6 from J, leaving 17 bases between them. Per germline, CDR1 LNHNV and CDR2 YYDKDF (reference sequence). The CDR3 runs to 16 residues. CDR3: CATSRDRGKGTPEAFF. The DNA for the CDR3 is TGTGCCACCAGCAGAGATCGGGGGAAGGGGACTCCTGAAGCTTTCTTT.

The V and J genes are TRBV5-1 and TRBJ2-3, with a tentative D call TRBD2 (6 bases). Germline V gene lookup returns CDR1 SGHRS and CDR2 YFSETQ. V lost 0 bases and J 2 bases, leaving 13 bases between the germline ends. The CDR3 is 16 residues long. In DNA form, the CDR3 reads TGCGCCAGCAGCTTGGGTCGTAGCGGTTACACAGATACGCAGTATTTT. This gives the protein CASSLGRSGYTDTQYF.